The rows below give T cell receptor beta chains drawn from one sample of a study of T cell responses to AZD1222 COVID-19 vaccine. Some clones are missing from TCRdb's copy, which holds only in-frame ones; the method was immunoSEQ multiplex PCR. The sample consists of 150,000 to 200,000 clones, about nine tenths of them appearing once. This specimen was peripheral blood, taken on day 0 of MenACWY control vaccination. The receptors were sampled from an adult in good health. CDR3s include the opening cysteine and the closing phenylalanine or tryptophan. The D gene is left open where the match is weak. A clone size is listed for some rows: how often the clone was seen (once, few, many), or a class if it is expanded.

clone_size	v_call	d_call	j_call	cdr3_nt	cdr3_aa
few	TRBV19	NA	TRBJ1-2	TGTGCCTCTACATCTCGCACTAACTATGGCTACACCTTC	CASTSRTNYGYTF
NA	TRBV4-2	NA	TRBJ2-7	TGTGCCAGCAGCCAAAAAGGGTACGAGCAGTACTTC	CASSQKGYEQYF
NA	TRBV7-9	TRBD1	TRBJ1-5	TGTGCCAGCAGCCCCGGGCCGGGACAGGGGGTTGAACAGCCCCAGCATTTT	CASSPGPGQGVEQPQHF
few	TRBV13	TRBD1	TRBJ1-1	TGTGCCAGCAGCCAAACAGGGGGCGCGAACACTGAAGCTTTCTTT	CASSQTGGANTEAFF
NA	TRBV19	TRBD2	TRBJ2-2	TGTGCCAGTAGTATCCAGCGGGAAGGCAAGCTGTTTTTT	CASSIQREGKLFF
NA	TRBV2	NA	TRBJ1-5	TGTGCCAGCAGTCTAGGGGGGCCCCAGCATTTT	CASSLGGPQHF
NA	TRBV4-3	NA	TRBJ2-7	TGCGCCAGCAGCCAAGATGAAAGGACCTACGAGCAGTACTTC	CASSQDERTYEQYF
NA	TRBV7-9	NA	TRBJ2-7	TGTGCCAGCAGCTTACGGGGGCCCTCCTACGAGCAGTACTTC	CASSLRGPSYEQYF
NA	TRBV28	NA	TRBJ2-3	TGTGCCAGCAGTTTATTGGCAGTTAACACAGATACGCAGTATTTT	CASSLLAVNTDTQYF
NA	TRBV28	NA	TRBJ1-5	TGTGCCAGCACAATGGGCGGCCAGCCCCAGCATTTT	CASTMGGQPQHF